A few counts support the clone carrying this T cell receptor beta chain. Its antigen is currently unknown. The CDR3 runs to 12 residues. V was pared by 4 bases and J by 0 bases, with 7 bases between. Germline CDR1 reads SQVTM; CDR2 reads ANQGSEA. The entry originates in a study of T cell repertoires in cytomegalovirus infection. TCRdb fed the reads into MiXCR, producing one record per CDR3 protein. The profile shows some 450,000 distinct CDR3 sequences, roughly 31% of them singletons. Study conclusions and caveats: The response measured ex vivo was dominated by TCR beta clonotypes (HLA-C-restricted and CMV-specific).

The receptor was isolated from a human donor in good health (CMV status not recorded). Some clones in this sample may be carry-over from other donors' samples. The sequenced material came from PBMCs. V gene TRBV29-1 combines with J gene TRBJ2-7; D gene uncertain. The CDR3 region has the DNA TGCAGCGTTGTCAAGGACTCCTACGAGCAGTACTTC. Amino acid sequence: CSVVKDSYEQYF.